The rows below give T cell receptor beta chains drawn from one sample of a study of blood T cells in healthy people across ages. One entry per CDR3 protein, called by TCRdb with MiXCR from the 5' RACE reads. The sample lists some 930,000 distinct CDR3 sequences, 25% to 30% seen once, with about a tenth in the top ten. These same data were also listed under a study on T cells of mothers and their children.

Material: blood. All receptors come from a woman in her 40s in good health. Both conserved end residues are part of each CDR3. A D gene is named only where the DNA matches it firmly. Clone sizes are given selectively: once, few, many, or a class where the clone is expanded.

V: TRBV28; J: TRBJ1-2; size: many; D: NA; CDR3: CASSLQGSGYTF; DNA: TGTGCCAGCAGTTTACAGGGTAGCGGCTACACCTTC
V: TRBV20-1; J: TRBJ1-1; size: few; D: NA; CDR3: CSARDRYTEAFF; DNA: TGCAGTGCTAGAGATCGCTACACTGAAGCTTTCTTT
V: TRBV5-1; J: TRBJ2-5; size: many; D: TRBD2; CDR3: CASTVLAGKETQYF; DNA: TGCGCCAGCACTGTTTTAGCGGGCAAAGAGACCCAGTACTTC
V: TRBV7-3; J: TRBJ2-7; size: many; D: NA; CDR3: CASSLRHGTNEQYF; DNA: TGTGCCAGCAGCTTACGACATGGCACCAACGAGCAGTACTTC
V: TRBV12-3/TRBV12-4; J: TRBJ2-2; size: many; D: NA; CDR3: CASSYTGELFF; DNA: TGTGCCAGCAGCTACACCGGGGAGCTGTTTTTT
V: TRBV5-1; J: TRBJ2-3; size: NA; D: TRBD1; CDR3: CASSPGTGAFTDTQYF; DNA: TGCGCCAGCAGCCCCGGGACAGGGGCCTTCACAGATACGCAGTATTTT
V: TRBV28; J: TRBJ1-5; size: NA; D: NA; CDR3: CASTQGSNQPQHF; DNA: TGTGCCAGCACACAGGGCTCCAATCAGCCCCAGCATTTT
V: TRBV2; J: TRBJ2-6; size: NA; D: TRBD2; CDR3: CASTQRGTHSGANVLTF; DNA: TGTGCCAGCACCCAGCGGGGGACTCACTCTGGGGCCAACGTCCTGACTTTC
V: TRBV20-1; J: TRBJ1-2; size: NA; D: TRBD1; CDR3: CSAKGQGSYYGYTF; DNA: TGCAGTGCCAAGGGACAGGGCTCGTACTATGGCTACACCTTC
V: TRBV28; J: TRBJ2-1; size: many; D: NA; CDR3: CASSPTGPIHNEQFF; DNA: TGTGCCAGCAGTCCAACAGGGCCCATCCACAATGAGCAGTTCTTC
V: TRBV20-1; J: TRBJ2-2; size: few; D: TRBD1; CDR3: CSARTGTSLYTGELFF; DNA: TGCAGTGCAAGGACAGGAACGAGCCTTTACACCGGGGAGCTGTTTTTT
V: TRBV6-6; J: TRBJ1-2; size: NA; D: NA; CDR3: CASTQGGLYGYAF; DNA: TGTGCCAGCACTCAAGGGGGACTCTATGGCTACGCCTTC
V: TRBV7-3; J: TRBJ1-1; size: NA; D: NA; CDR3: CASSLRGALDTEAFF; DNA: TGTGCCAGCAGCTTACGAGGGGCGCTGGACACTGAAGCTTTCTTT
V: TRBV10-2; J: TRBJ2-7; size: NA; D: TRBD1; CDR3: CASSEGPGTELYEQYF; DNA: TGCGCCAGCAGTGAGGGCCCCGGGACAGAGTTGTACGAGCAGTACTTC
V: TRBV9; J: TRBJ1-5; size: NA; D: TRBD1; CDR3: CASSVGTGGYQPQHF; DNA: TGTGCCAGCAGCGTCGGGACAGGGGGCTATCAGCCCCAGCATTTT
V: TRBV4-1; J: TRBJ2-1; size: NA; D: TRBD1; CDR3: CASSQAGRGLYNEQFF; DNA: TGCGCCAGCAGCCAAGCTGGCAGGGGGCTTTACAATGAGCAGTTCTTC
V: TRBV6-1; J: TRBJ2-3; size: few; D: NA; CDR3: CASSGVVGASTDTQYF; DNA: TGTGCCAGCAGTGGAGTCGTGGGGGCCAGCACAGATACGCAGTATTTT
V: TRBV24-1; J: TRBJ2-5; size: many; D: NA; CDR3: CATSDGDVQETQYF; DNA: TGTGCCACCAGTGATGGGGACGTCCAAGAGACCCAGTACTTC
V: TRBV11-2; J: TRBJ1-1; size: many; D: NA; CDR3: CASSPLGQNTEAFF; DNA: TGTGCCAGCAGCCCCTTGGGACAGAACACTGAAGCTTTCTTT
V: TRBV5-1; J: TRBJ1-1; size: NA; D: NA; CDR3: CASSLAGVASGTEAFF; DNA: TGCGCCAGCAGCTTGGCCGGGGTGGCCTCGGGCACTGAAGCTTTCTTT
V: TRBV4-3; J: TRBJ2-3; size: many; D: TRBD2; CDR3: CASSQDPSGGDTQYF; DNA: TGCGCCAGCAGCCAAGACCCTAGCGGGGGGGATACGCAGTATTTT
V: TRBV4-1; J: TRBJ2-5; size: many; D: NA; CDR3: CASSQGTGKETQYF; DNA: TGCGCCAGCAGCCAAGGGACGGGCAAAGAGACCCAGTACTTC
V: TRBV9; J: TRBJ2-1; size: NA; D: NA; CDR3: CASSSSGDRAYNEQFF; DNA: TGTGCCAGCAGCTCATCGGGGGACAGAGCCTACAATGAGCAGTTCTTC
V: TRBV7-9; J: TRBJ2-7; size: NA; D: NA; CDR3: CASSHQSDPRDEQYF; DNA: TGTGCCAGCAGCCACCAGAGCGATCCCAGGGACGAGCAGTACTTC
V: TRBV28; J: TRBJ1-2; size: many; D: TRBD1; CDR3: CASRPITTGVVYGYTF; DNA: TGTGCCAGCAGACCTATAACGACAGGGGTCGTCTATGGCTACACCTTC
V: TRBV7-2; J: TRBJ2-4; size: many; D: NA; CDR3: CASSLGGNIQYF; DNA: TGTGCCAGCAGCTTGGGGGGAAACATTCAGTACTTC
V: TRBV20-1; J: TRBJ1-1; size: few; D: NA; CDR3: CSANRQAGNTEAFF; DNA: TGCAGTGCCAATAGACAGGCGGGAAACACTGAAGCTTTCTTT
V: TRBV18; J: TRBJ2-2; size: NA; D: NA; CDR3: CASSPQGTTGELFF; DNA: TGTGCCAGCTCACCCCAGGGGACCACCGGGGAGCTGTTTTTT
V: TRBV6-1; J: TRBJ2-1; size: NA; D: NA; CDR3: CASSRQVYEQFF; DNA: TGTGCCAGCAGTAGGCAGGTCTACGAGCAGTTCTTC
V: TRBV7-2; J: TRBJ1-2; size: NA; D: NA; CDR3: CASSLASGAGAYGHTF; DNA: TGTGCCAGCAGCTTAGCCTCCGGGGCAGGGGCCTATGGCCACACCTTC
V: TRBV7-2; J: TRBJ2-1; size: many; D: TRBD2; CDR3: CASSYRGLAGGQDNEQFF; DNA: TGTGCCAGCAGCTATAGGGGTCTAGCGGGGGGGCAGGACAATGAGCAGTTCTTC
V: TRBV7-2; J: TRBJ2-5; size: few; D: TRBD2; CDR3: CASSSTGGGQETQYF; DNA: TGTGCCAGCAGCTCCACTGGCGGGGGGCAAGAGACCCAGTACTTC
V: TRBV20-1; J: TRBJ1-1; size: few; D: NA; CDR3: CSASRSGLNTEAFF; DNA: TGCAGTGCTAGCCGATCAGGTTTGAACACTGAAGCTTTCTTT
V: TRBV7-2; J: TRBJ2-7; size: NA; D: TRBD2; CDR3: CASSLVSGGASYEQYF; DNA: TGTGCCAGCAGCTTAGTTAGCGGGGGGGCCTCCTACGAGCAGTACTTC
V: TRBV28; J: TRBJ2-7; size: NA; D: TRBD2; CDR3: CASTERAGGAYNEQYF; DNA: TGTGCCAGCACCGAACGAGCGGGGGGCGCCTACAATGAGCAGTACTTC
V: TRBV18; J: TRBJ2-7; size: many; D: NA; CDR3: CASSPQGGGYEQYF; DNA: TGTGCCAGCTCACCCCAAGGGGGGGGATACGAGCAGTACTTC
V: TRBV20-1; J: TRBJ2-3; size: NA; D: NA; CDR3: CSAPPGSGRGVTDTQYF; DNA: TGCAGTGCCCCGCCGGGGTCGGGGCGGGGAGTCACAGATACGCAGTATTTT
V: TRBV19; J: TRBJ2-1; size: NA; D: TRBD1; CDR3: CASSRVSGGENEQFF; DNA: TGTGCCAGTAGTAGGGTGTCAGGGGGCGAGAATGAGCAGTTCTTC
V: TRBV4-1; J: TRBJ2-4; size: many; D: NA; CDR3: CASSQQGGGAGNIQYF; DNA: TGCGCCAGCAGCCAACAAGGAGGGGGGGCCGGAAACATTCAGTACTTC
V: TRBV7-2; J: TRBJ2-7; size: once; D: NA; CDR3: CASSPTFRRGEQYF; DNA: TGTGCCAGCAGCCCCACTTTTAGGAGAGGCGAGCAGTACTTC
V: TRBV5-5; J: TRBJ2-3; size: many; D: NA; CDR3: CASSLQGGYGADTQYF; DNA: TGTGCCAGCAGCTTACAGGGCGGTTATGGCGCCGATACGCAGTATTTT
V: TRBV27; J: TRBJ2-7; size: NA; D: NA; CDR3: CASSKDRTSYEQYF; DNA: TGTGCCAGCAGTAAAGACAGGACCTCCTACGAGCAGTACTTC
V: TRBV4-2; J: TRBJ2-7; size: once; D: NA; CDR3: CASSAQRDTYYEQYF; DNA: TGTGCCAGCAGCGCCCAGCGGGACACGTACTACGAGCAGTACTTC
V: TRBV2; J: TRBJ2-4; size: few; D: NA; CDR3: CASSEVRQGGNIQYF; DNA: TGTGCCAGCAGTGAAGTACGGCAGGGGGGAAACATTCAGTACTTC
V: TRBV12-3/TRBV12-4; J: TRBJ1-1; size: NA; D: NA; CDR3: CASSRTKGLGNTEAFF; DNA: TGTGCCAGCAGTAGAACGAAGGGGCTGGGGAACACTGAAGCTTTCTTT
V: TRBV5-1; J: TRBJ2-3; size: NA; D: NA; CDR3: CASNPGIETDTQYF; DNA: TGCGCCAGCAACCCAGGGATCGAGACAGATACGCAGTATTTT
V: TRBV18; J: TRBJ1-5; size: few; D: TRBD1; CDR3: CASSPPDRVWGQPQHF; DNA: TGTGCCAGCTCACCTCCGGACAGGGTTTGGGGTCAGCCCCAGCATTTT
V: TRBV5-1; J: TRBJ1-1; size: NA; D: NA; CDR3: CASSLQQSTEAFF; DNA: TGCGCCAGCAGCTTACAACAGAGCACTGAAGCTTTCTTT
V: TRBV9; J: TRBJ1-3; size: few; D: NA; CDR3: CASSKEGENTIYF; DNA: TGTGCCAGCAGCAAGGAGGGGGAAAACACCATATATTTT
V: TRBV18; J: TRBJ2-5; size: many; D: NA; CDR3: CASSQDRSTQETQYF; DNA: TGTGCCAGCTCGCAAGACAGAAGCACTCAAGAGACCCAGTACTTC
V: TRBV12-3/TRBV12-4; J: TRBJ1-2; size: NA; D: NA; CDR3: CASSFQGGYAF; DNA: TGTGCCAGCAGTTTCCAAGGTGGCTACGCCTTC
V: TRBV14; J: TRBJ1-2; size: NA; D: TRBD1; CDR3: CASSPTGRSYTF; DNA: TGTGCCAGCAGCCCGACAGGGCGAAGCTACACCTTC
V: TRBV4-1; J: TRBJ1-5; size: few; D: NA; CDR3: CASSQDGSQGGNQPQHF; DNA: TGCGCCAGCAGCCAAGATGGTAGTCAGGGTGGCAATCAGCCCCAGCATTTT
V: TRBV28; J: TRBJ1-4; size: NA; D: NA; CDR3: CASSSRTAPREKLFF; DNA: TGTGCCAGCAGTTCCAGGACAGCCCCTAGGGAAAAACTGTTTTTT